The 14 T cell receptor beta chains below were found in one sample sequenced in a study of blood T cells in healthy people across ages. PCR was performed a second time for about 7 to 12 cycles using a sample-barcoded 5' primer and a J-beta primer mix. MiXCR was run by TCRdb on the 5' RACE reads, yielding one entry per CDR3 protein. Seen here are 600,000 or so distinct CDR3 sequences, approximately 21% observed once, and the top ten hold roughly 3.6%. Sequenced: blood. These receptors all come from a man aged 70-80 years in good health.

The chain carries TRBV7-2 and TRBJ2-2; D is undetermined. There are 14 residues in the CDR3. V was clipped by 3 bases and J by 5 bases, with 10 bases between them. Germline V lookup: CDR1 SGHTA, CDR2 FQGNSA. The CDR3 DNA reads as TGTGCCAGCAGCTTTGGGCCCCGGACCGGGGAGCTGTTTTTT. This gives the protein CASSFGPRTGELFF.

The J gene is TRBJ1-5, the V gene TRBV6-1; TRBD1 is a possible D gene (6 bases). The V gene lost 8 bases and the J gene lost 4 bases, with 12 bases spanning the gap. Germline CDR1 reads MNHNS; CDR2 reads SASEGT. CDR3 length: 13 amino acids. CDR3 coding DNA: TGTGCCAGCTTTGCGGGGGCTAATCAGCCCCAGCATTTT. It translates to CASFAGANQPQHF.

The gene calls are TRBV28 and TRBJ1-6; 7 bases agree with TRBD1. Germline CDR1 and CDR2: MDHEN and SYDVKM. V lost 10 bases, J lost 5 bases, and 5 bases stayed unmatched. This CDR3 comprises 13 residues. CDR3 DNA sequence: TGTGCCACCAGGGGGTCGAATAATTCACCCCTCCACTTT. Residues: CATRGSNNSPLHF.

This clonotype was recorded a few times. This chain connects TRBV5-1 to TRBJ2-7; possible D gene TRBD2, 5 bases. V was shortened by 1 base and J by 7 bases, with 15 bases between the two germline ends. Looked up from germline, CDR1 is SGHRS and CDR2 is YFSETQ. The CDR3 consists of 14 residues. As DNA, the CDR3 is TGCGCCAGCAGCTTGAACCTGGATTCGGGGGAGCAGTACTTC. It codes for CASSLNLDSGEQYF. Using reference TRBV5-1 and TRBJ2-7 for the parts outside the CDR3, the full variable domain is KAGVTQTPRYLIKTRGQQVTLSCSPISGHRSVSWYQQTPGQGLQFLFEYFSETQRNKGNFPGRFSGRQFSNSRSEMNVSTLELGDSALYLCASSLNLDSGEQYFGPGTRLTVT.

CDR3 amino acids: CSVGRDLTDTQYF. CDR3 DNA sequence: TGCAGCGTGGGACGGGACCTCACAGATACGCAGTATTTT. This chain joins TRBV29-1 and TRBJ2-3; D assignment may be TRBD1 or TRBD2 (5 bases each). The germline gives CDR1 SQVTM, CDR2 ANQGSEA. V shed 6 bases and J shed 2 bases, with 12 bases lying between them. CDR3 size: 13 residues.

Remarks on this clonotype: A much larger clone lies a single base off, so this may be a read error. The J gene is TRBJ1-1, the V gene TRBV7-9; D gene unclear. The CDR3 runs to 14 residues. Germline V CDR1 and CDR2: SEHNR, FQNEAQ (reference sequence). Written as DNA, the CDR3 is TGTGCCAGCAGCTTAGAACAGCTGAACGCTGAAGCTTTCTTT. This gives the protein CASSLEQLNAEAFF.

V gene TRBV29-1 combines with J gene TRBJ2-5; 8 bases align to TRBD2. The J call may be wrong; the DNA end is better matched by TRBJ2-1. This CDR3 region has 15 residues. Looked up from germline, CDR1 is SQVTM and CDR2 is ANQGSEA. The CDR3 DNA follows: TGCAGCGTTGACACCGGGACTAGTCTCCCGAATGAGCAGTTCTTC. Translating it yields CSVDTGTSLPNEQFF.

The chain carries TRBV27 and TRBJ1-2; 9 bases are a match to TRBD1. Germline CDR1 is MNHEY and CDR2 is SMNVEV (reference sequence). The V segment lost 6 bases and the J segment 3 bases; nucleotides outside the gene matches: 5. The CDR3 is 14 residues long. The CDR3 DNA reads as TGTGCCAGCAGGGAACAGGGGGCATACTATGGCTACACCTTC. This codes for CASREQGAYYGYTF.

This clonotype was picked up a small number of times. V is TRBV28 and J is TRBJ2-4; D assignment may be TRBD1 or TRBD2 (6 bases each). The CDR3 spans 14 residues. Germline CDR1 and CDR2: MDHEN and SYDVKM. Trimming pared 4 bases from V and 2 bases from J, leaving 9 bases between. CDR3 protein: CASSWGASKNIQYF. The DNA for the CDR3 is TGTGCCAGCAGTTGGGGGGCCTCCAAAAACATTCAGTACTTC.

This clonotype was seen more than once but under ten times. This chain uses TRBV2 with TRBJ2-3, with 8 bases identical to TRBD1. This CDR3 spans 14 amino acids. V shed 7 bases, J shed 2 bases, and the junction held 5 bases outside the gene matches. Per germline, CDR1 SNHLY and CDR2 FYNNEI. CDR3 DNA: TGTGCCAGCACCCAGGACAGGGACACAGATACGCAGTATTTT. It is translated as CASTQDRDTDTQYF.

DNA for the CDR3: TGCAGCGCCCCCGACGGCGGGGAGCTGTTTTTT. Its translation is CSAPDGGELFF. The V call is TRBV29-1, the J call TRBJ2-2, with D uncertain. The CDR3 has 11 amino acids. The germline V gene encodes CDR1 SQVTM and CDR2 ANQGSEA. V was clipped by 7 bases and J by 7 bases, with 10 bases between them.

This clonotype was seen only a few times. An end of the junction does not agree with germline; a read error may underlie this. J is TRBJ2-5 and V is TRBV5-1; D is possibly TRBD1 or TRBD2 (6 bases each). The CDR3 is made up of 16 amino acids. The germline V gene encodes CDR1 SGHRS and CDR2 YFSETQ. The CDR3: CASSLAGQALWETQYF. The CDR3 DNA reads as TGCGCTAGCAGCTTGGCGGGACAAGCCTTGTGGGAGACCCAGTACTTC.

This clonotype has only a few counts. The rearrangement uses TRBV2 and TRBJ2-1; D is undetermined. The CDR3 has 15 residues. In germline, CDR1 is SNHLY, CDR2 FYNNEI. V gave up 1 base and J gave up 1 base, with 8 bases separating them. CDR3 nucleotides: TGTGCCAGCAGTGAAGGACCTTCTTCCTACAATGAGCAGTTCTTC. Translation: CASSEGPSSYNEQFF.

Only one count was recorded for this clonotype. The chain uses TRBV10-3 and TRBJ2-5, with 10 bases lining up with TRBD1. The V and J ends lost 10 bases and 3 bases, in that order; junction bases with no gene match: 5. CDR1 and CDR2 from the germline V gene are ENHRY and SYGVKD. CDR3 size: 13 residues. The CDR3 protein is CATHGQGEETQYF. The CDR3 nucleotides read TGTGCCACACACGGACAGGGGGAAGAGACCCAGTACTTC.